Here is one TCR beta chain with its context. The data were taken from a study of T cell changes during pregnancy in multiple sclerosis. Per the germline V gene, CDR1 is MDHEN and CDR2 is SYDVKM. V lost 3 bases to trimming and J lost 5 bases; unmatched junction nucleotides: 5. CDR3 size: 15 residues. Measured with immunoSEQ multiplex PCR; TCRdb has only the in-frame clones, and not every one. The sample lists 50,000 or so clones, around 92% occurring once. The V and J genes are TRBV28 and TRBJ2-5; 11 bases map to TRBD1. This specimen consisted of CD4+ T cells from peripheral blood mononuclear cells, obtained after pregnancy. The clonotype was recovered from a female donor with multiple sclerosis, enrolled in a pregnancy study. The CDR3 is CASSLGQGVRETQYF. The CDR3 DNA reads TGTGCCAGCAGTTTGGGACAGGGGGTACGGGAGACCCAGTACTTC. Variable domain in full (rest from reference TRBV28 and TRBJ2-5): DVKVTQSSRYLVKRTGEKVFLECVQDMDHENMFWYRQDPGLGLRLIYFSYDVKMKEKGDIPEGYSVSREKKERFSLILESASTNQTSMYLCASSLGQGVRETQYFGPGTRLLVL.